These 18 T cell receptor beta chains share one sample of origin, sequenced in a study of immune evolution from preneoplasia to lung adenocarcinoma. Measured with immunoSEQ multiplex PCR; TCRdb has only the in-frame clones, and not every one. Of some 15,000 clones listed, roughly 78% were seen once; the top ten hold over 4.5%. The sample comprised FFPE minimally invasive lung adenocarcinoma tissue. These receptors originate from a person between 65 and 79 years old with lung adenocarcinoma.

This clone was detected only a few times. The CDR3, as DNA: TGCAGCGTTGAACGGGACACTGAAGCTTTCTTT. It specifies CSVERDTEAFF. This chain connects TRBV29-1 to TRBJ1-1; D remains unclear. V shed 2 bases and J shed 3 bases, with 4 bases lying between them. Germline V gene sequence: CDR1 SQVTM, CDR2 ANQGSEA. The CDR3 covers 11 residues.

The chain couples TRBV7-2 to TRBJ2-1, with unresolved D. This CDR3 has 11 amino acids. Germline lookup yields CDR1 SGHTA and CDR2 FQGNSA. Trimming left V 3 bases short and J 9 bases short, with 6 bases between. The CDR3 region has the DNA TGTGCCAGCAGCTTTTTAAGTGAGCAGTTCTTC. Encoded protein: CASSFLSEQFF. The full variable domain, completed using reference TRBV7-2 and TRBJ2-1, is GAGVSQSPSNKVTEKGKDVELRCDPISGHTALYWYRQSLGQGLEFLIYFQGNSAPDKSGLPSDRFSAERTGGSVSTLTIQRTQQEDSAVYLCASSFLSEQFFGPGTRLTVL.

J is TRBJ2-1 and V is TRBV28; no clear D. From germline, CDR1 is MDHEN and CDR2 SYDVKM. Trimming left V 4 bases short and J 10 bases short, with 14 bases between. There are 13 residues in the CDR3. Here the CDR3 DNA reads TGTGCCAGCAGTTCGCCGGGCTCATGGGAGCAGTTCTTC. Amino acid sequence: CASSSPGSWEQFF.

This chain joins TRBV18 and TRBJ2-3; D not resolved. In germline, CDR1 is KGHSH, CDR2 LQKENI. V was cut by 4 bases and J by 6 bases, with 11 bases left in between. The CDR3 consists of 13 residues. The CDR3 region is CASSRTNGDTQYF. The CDR3 DNA follows: TGTGCCAGCTCACGTACGAATGGGGATACGCAGTATTTT.

The gene calls are TRBV7-2 and TRBJ2-1; 8 nucleotides match TRBD2. Germline CDR1 and CDR2: SGHTA and FQGNSA. This CDR3 has 16 amino acids. V was pared by 5 bases and J by 9 bases, with 15 bases of the junction left unmatched. The DNA of the CDR3 is TGTGCCAGCAGCATGCGACTGGGGAGCGGGGGCATTGAGCAGTTCTTC. Translation: CASSMRLGSGGIEQFF.

This chain connects TRBV7-3 to TRBJ2-5, with D perhaps matching TRBD1 or TRBD2 (5 bases each). This CDR3 is 17 amino acids long. The V gene lost 5 bases and the J gene lost 1 base, with 20 bases spanning the gap. CDR1 is SGHTA, CDR2 FQGTGA, per germline. The CDR3 sequence is CASSPKSSRGAQETQYF. The CDR3 DNA reads TGTGCCAGCAGCCCCAAGTCTAGCCGAGGGGCCCAAGAGACCCAGTACTTC.

This rearrangement joins TRBV7-9 to TRBJ2-3, with 8 bases identical to TRBD2. V shed 5 bases, J shed 1 base, and the junction held 5 bases outside the gene matches. Germline lookup yields CDR1 SEHNR and CDR2 FQNEAQ (reference sequence). CDR3 length equals 15 residues. The CDR3 DNA reads as TGTGCCAGCAGCATAAGGCGGGAGGGCACAGATACGCAGTATTTT. Translated: CASSIRREGTDTQYF.

The chain recombines TRBV20-1 with TRBJ2-7; the D gene is possibly TRBD1 (6 bases). Trimming removed 3 bases from V and 3 bases from J, with 6 bases in between. CDR3 length: 11 amino acids. CDR1 is DFQATT, CDR2 SNEGSKA, per germline (reference sequence). The CDR3 coding sequence is TGCAGTGCTAGGACAGGCTACGAGCAGTACTTC. Encoded protein: CSARTGYEQYF.

About this clone: Other DNA variants within this sample encode the same CDR3. For the CDR3, the DNA is TGTGCCAGCTCACCAACTATCGGGGAGCTGTTTTTT. Its translation is CASSPTIGELFF. The chain links TRBV18 to TRBJ2-2; no clear D. The germline V and J ends were trimmed by 2 bases and 7 bases, with 5 bases remaining between them. Looked up from germline, CDR1 is KGHSH and CDR2 is LQKENI. This CDR3 region has 12 residues.

This clone has only a few counts. The genes are TRBV18 and TRBJ2-7; 8 nucleotides agree with TRBD1. The V and J ends lost 5 bases and 0 bases, in that order; junction bases with no gene match: 3. In germline, CDR1 is KGHSH, CDR2 LQKENI. This CDR3 region has 14 residues. The CDR3 DNA reads as TGTGCCAGCTCAGGTGGACAGGGCTCCTACGAGCAGTACTTC. This codes for CASSGGQGSYEQYF.

The chain joins TRBV5-1 to TRBJ2-3; TRBD2 is a possible D gene (6 bases). The CDR3 consists of 16 residues. Trimming took 1 base from V and 1 from J, leaving 13 bases between them. CDR1 is SGHRS, CDR2 YFSETQ, per germline. CDR3: CASSLIGGKGTDTQYF. The CDR3, as DNA: TGCGCCAGCAGCTTGATTGGAGGGAAAGGCACAGATACGCAGTATTTT.

This chain uses TRBV12-5 with TRBJ2-2; 7 positions agree with TRBD2. This CDR3 is 18 amino acids long. CDR1 LGHNT and CDR2 FRNRAP come from the germline V gene. With 4 bases clipped from V and 3 bases from J, the junction kept 14 bases outside the gene matches. CDR3 bases: TGTGCTAGTGGTTACCCTCTAGCGGAAACACGGGACACCGGGGAGCTGTTTTTT. This translates into CASGYPLAETRDTGELFF. Supplemented by reference TRBV12-5 and TRBJ2-2, the full variable domain reads DARVTQTPRHKVTEMGQEVTMRCQPILGHNTVFWYRQTMMQGLELLAYFRNRAPLDDSGMPKDRFSAEMPDATLATLKIQPSEPRDSAVYFCASGYPLAETRDTGELFFGEGSRLTVL.

The chain links TRBV11-2 to TRBJ1-4, with 8 nucleotides matching TRBD1. This CDR3 has 15 amino acids. V shed 5 bases and J 3 bases; nucleotides not matched to a gene: 5. Per the germline V gene, CDR1 is SGHAT and CDR2 is FQNNGV. The CDR3 loop reads CASSPQGAANEKLFF. The DNA of the CDR3 is TGTGCCAGCAGCCCTCAGGGGGCTGCTAATGAAAAACTGTTTTTT.

This chain connects TRBV27 to TRBJ1-2; TRBD1 is a possible D gene (5 bases). This CDR3 is 15 amino acids long. V lost 5 bases and J 4 bases, leaving 17 bases between the germline ends. Looked up from germline, CDR1 is MNHEY and CDR2 is SMNVEV (reference sequence). CDR3 sequence: CASSPMEKGTYGYTF. CDR3 nucleotide sequence: TGTGCCAGCAGTCCTATGGAAAAAGGGACCTATGGCTACACCTTC.

The chain uses TRBV19 and TRBJ1-4; unclear D gene. The CDR3 length is 15 residues. From germline, CDR1 is LNHDA and CDR2 SQIVND (reference sequence). V shed 5 bases and J shed 6 bases, with 16 bases lying between them. The CDR3 sequence: CASSVSGLSDEKLFF. The DNA of the CDR3 is TGTGCCAGTAGTGTCTCTGGGCTATCGGATGAAAAACTGTTTTTT.

The chain combines TRBV19 with TRBJ1-2; weak D call: TRBD1 (5 bases). This CDR3 comprises 14 residues. The germline V gene encodes CDR1 LNHDA and CDR2 SQIVND (reference sequence). V gave up 3 bases and J gave up 2 bases, with 10 bases separating them. CDR3 region: CASSIGSGNYGYTF. The CDR3 nucleotides are TGTGCCAGTAGTATCGGATCAGGGAACTATGGCTACACCTTC.

The chain couples TRBV7-8 to TRBJ2-1; D uncertain. The ends were cut back, 0 bases at V and 5 bases at J, with 5 bases in the middle. CDR1 is SGHVS and CDR2 is FQNEAQ in the germline V gene. CDR3 length: 13 residues. The CDR3 loop is CASSLAHDNEQFF. CDR3 nucleotide sequence: TGTGCCAGCAGCTTAGCCCACGACAATGAGCAGTTCTTC.

This clone occurred a few times. This chain uses TRBV7-9 with TRBJ1-2, with a possible D match to TRBD1 (5 bases). The germline V gene has CDR1 SEHNR and CDR2 FQNEAQ (reference sequence). Deletions cut 1 base from V and 7 bases from J, with 10 bases between. This CDR3 spans 13 amino acids. The CDR3 loop reads CASSLGGWSGYTF. As DNA, the CDR3 is TGTGCCAGCAGCTTAGGGGGCTGGAGTGGCTACACCTTC.